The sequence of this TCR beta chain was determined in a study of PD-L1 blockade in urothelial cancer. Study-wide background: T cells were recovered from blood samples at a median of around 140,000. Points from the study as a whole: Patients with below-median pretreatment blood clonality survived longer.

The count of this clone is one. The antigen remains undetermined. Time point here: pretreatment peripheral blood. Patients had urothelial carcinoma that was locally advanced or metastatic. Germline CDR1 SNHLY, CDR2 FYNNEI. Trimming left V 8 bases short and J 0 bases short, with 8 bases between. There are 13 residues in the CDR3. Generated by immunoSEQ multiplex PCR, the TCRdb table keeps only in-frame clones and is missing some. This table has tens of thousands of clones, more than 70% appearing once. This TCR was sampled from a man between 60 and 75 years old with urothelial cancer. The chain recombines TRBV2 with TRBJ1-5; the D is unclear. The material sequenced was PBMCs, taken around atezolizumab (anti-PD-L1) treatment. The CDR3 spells CASQAYSNQPQHF. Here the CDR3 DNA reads TGTGCCAGCCAGGCGTATAGCAATCAGCCCCAGCATTTT.